These 6 T cell receptor beta chains were all obtained from the same sample, sequenced in a study of Ad26.COV2.S vaccination and SARS-CoV-2 variants. This table comes from immunoSEQ multiplex PCR, and its TCRdb copy is limited to in-frame clones, with some not included. The data contain tens of thousands of clones, roughly 84% of them singletons. The sample was peripheral blood, taken after recovery from COVID-19. The origin of the receptors is a human donor who had recovered from COVID-19.

This rearrangement joins TRBV5-1 to TRBJ2-5; D may correspond to TRBD1 or TRBD2 (5 bases each). From germline, CDR1 is SGHRS and CDR2 YFSETQ. The CDR3 length is 15 residues. V was trimmed by 1 base and J by 2 bases, leaving 12 bases between them. In DNA form, the CDR3 reads TGCGCCAGCAGCTTGCGGTGGGGGAAGCAAGAGACCCAGTACTTC. Protein: CASSLRWGKQETQYF.

V gene TRBV4-1 combines with J gene TRBJ2-4, with TRBD1 as a possible D gene (5 bases). Trimming shortened V by 1 base and J by 7 bases, and 14 bases separated the two germline ends. CDR1 MGHRA and CDR2 YSYEKL come from the germline V gene. This CDR3 is 15 amino acids long. This CDR3 is CASSQARAQGNIQYF. The CDR3 bases are TGCGCCAGCAGCCAAGCCAGGGCTCAGGGTAACATTCAGTACTTC.

This chain connects TRBV24-1 to TRBJ2-3; weak D call: TRBD2 (6 bases). CDR3 size: 17 residues. V lost 5 bases to trimming and J lost 1 base, with 18 bases between them. CDR1 is KGHDR, CDR2 SFDVKD, per germline. The CDR3 loop is CATSGRGGEDGTDTQYF. Written as DNA, the CDR3 is TGTGCCACCAGTGGAAGGGGCGGGGAAGACGGCACAGATACGCAGTATTTT.

The gene calls are TRBV6-5 and TRBJ1-4, with unresolved D. CDR1 MNHEY and CDR2 SVGAGI come from the germline V gene. The CDR3 is made up of 13 amino acids. Trimming shortened V by 9 bases and J by 6 bases, and 14 bases separated the two germline ends. The CDR3 coding sequence is TGTGCCAGTAAGGAGTGGGCGGATGAAAAACTGTTTTTT. Residues: CASKEWADEKLFF.

This clone showed up just a few times. The gene calls are TRBV5-1 and TRBJ2-5, with 8 bases lining up with TRBD2. V trimming: 4 bases; J trimming: 5 bases; junction bases outside the gene matches: 10. The CDR3 spans 15 residues. Germline values: CDR1 SGHRS, CDR2 YFSETQ. CDR3 coding DNA: TGCGCCAGCAGCCCCCTTGCGGGAGGTCGGGAGACCCAGTACTTC. Translation gives CASSPLAGGRETQYF.

The gene calls are TRBV12-3 or TRBV12-4 and TRBJ2-1, with D perhaps TRBD2 (6 bases). V was trimmed by 3 bases and J by 12 bases, leaving 9 bases between them. The CDR3 consists of 11 residues. The CDR3 DNA sequence: TGTGCCAGCAGTTTCCGGGGGAGGCAGTTCTTC. Amino acid sequence: CASSFRGRQFF.